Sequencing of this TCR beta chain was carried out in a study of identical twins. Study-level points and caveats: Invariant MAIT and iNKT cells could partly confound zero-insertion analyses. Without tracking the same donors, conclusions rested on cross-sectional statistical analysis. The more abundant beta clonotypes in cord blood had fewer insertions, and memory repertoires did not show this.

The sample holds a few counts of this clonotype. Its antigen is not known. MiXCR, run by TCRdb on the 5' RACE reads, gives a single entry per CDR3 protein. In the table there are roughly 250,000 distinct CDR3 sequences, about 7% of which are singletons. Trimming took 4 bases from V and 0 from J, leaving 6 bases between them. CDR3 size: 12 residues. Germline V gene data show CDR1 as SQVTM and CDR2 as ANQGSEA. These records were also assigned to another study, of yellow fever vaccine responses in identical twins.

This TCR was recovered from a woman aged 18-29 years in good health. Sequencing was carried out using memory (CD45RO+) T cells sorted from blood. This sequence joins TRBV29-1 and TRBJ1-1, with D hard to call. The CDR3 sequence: CSVAAMNTEAFF. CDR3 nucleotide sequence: TGCAGCGTTGCCGCGATGAACACTGAAGCTTTCTTT.